The 8 T cell receptor beta chains in this list originate from one sample, sequenced in a study of cytomegalovirus exposure and HLA in healthy donors. Amplification used 60 Vbeta primers and 13 Jbeta primers. Assay used: immunoSEQ multiplex PCR; TCRdb lists only in-frame clones, some missing. The sample has 210,000 or so clones; 83% are singletons. Sequenced sample: PBMCs. These TCRs come from a girl between 10 and 17 years old in good health and CMV-seronegative.

The chain couples TRBV5-6 to TRBJ1-4; the D is unclear. The CDR3 loop spans 16 amino acids. Germline V gene data show CDR1 as SGHDT and CDR2 as YYEEEE. V was cut by 3 bases and J by 5 bases, with 17 bases left in between. DNA for the CDR3: TGTGCCAGCAGCTCCGGTAAACACTACGGGAATGAAAAACTGTTTTTT. Its protein is CASSSGKHYGNEKLFF.

A few counts support this clone. V and J are TRBV6-7 and TRBJ1-4, with D unclear. TRBV6-7 is labeled an ORF, and its function is uncertain. CDR3 length equals 14 residues. The V end lost 6 bases, the J end lost 4 bases, and 12 bases lay between the germline ends. Here the CDR3 DNA reads TGTGCCAGCAGAGGAGGACCGAGTAATGAAAAACTGTTTTTT. It encodes CASRGGPSNEKLFF.

The V gene is TRBV19, the J gene TRBJ2-7; weak D call: TRBD2 (5 bases). Germline loops: CDR1 LNHDA, CDR2 SQIVND (reference sequence). The CDR3 totals 13 residues. Trimming took 7 bases from V and 2 from J, leaving 12 bases between them. CDR3 sequence: CASTPPGAYEQYF. For the CDR3, the DNA is TGTGCCAGTACTCCACCCGGGGCCTACGAGCAGTACTTC.

CDR3 region: CASSLERGVRGYTF. In nucleotides, the CDR3 is TGCGCCAGCAGCTTGGAACGGGGGGTGCGTGGCTACACCTTC. This chain uses TRBV5-1 with TRBJ1-2; a possible D gene is TRBD1 (5 bases). CDR3 length: 14 residues. V was clipped by 0 bases and J by 7 bases, with 13 bases between them. Germline V gives CDR1 SGHRS, CDR2 YFSETQ.

The chain combines TRBV28 with TRBJ2-2; 7 bases match TRBD1. The J segment lost 7 bases and the V segment lost 5 bases, leaving 10 bases of the junction unmatched. This CDR3 is 15 amino acids long. Germline loops: CDR1 MDHEN, CDR2 SYDVKM. The CDR3 DNA is TGTGCCAGCAGTCTCGACAGGGTCGGTGTCGGGGAGCTGTTTTTT. Translating it yields CASSLDRVGVGELFF.

The genes are TRBV5-1 and TRBJ2-2, with D maybe TRBD2 (5 bases). V was trimmed by 10 bases and J by 0 bases, leaving 13 bases between them. The CDR3 runs 14 residues. Germline lookup yields CDR1 SGHRS and CDR2 YFSETQ. CDR3 loop: CAGERMPNTGELFF. CDR3 nucleotide sequence: TGCGCCGGAGAGCGGATGCCGAACACCGGGGAGCTGTTTTTT.

The DNA of the CDR3 is TGTGCCTGCGGGACAGCGCCCTACGAGCAGTACTTC. Translated: CACGTAPYEQYF. The V gene is TRBV2, the J gene TRBJ2-7; D might be TRBD1 (7 bases). The ends were cut back, 11 bases at V and 2 bases at J, with 13 bases in the middle. Germline V gene lookup returns CDR1 SNHLY and CDR2 FYNNEI. CDR3 length: 12 residues.

V gene TRBV6-5 combines with J gene TRBJ2-1, with 7 bases aligning to TRBD2. The CDR3 loop spans 15 amino acids. Trimming removed 6 bases from V and 0 bases from J; junction bases left unmatched: 5. The germline V gene encodes CDR1 MNHEY and CDR2 SVGAGI. CDR3 nucleotides: TGTGCCAGCAGGAGGGGCGGGAGCTCCTACAATGAGCAGTTCTTC. Translating gives CASRRGGSSYNEQFF.